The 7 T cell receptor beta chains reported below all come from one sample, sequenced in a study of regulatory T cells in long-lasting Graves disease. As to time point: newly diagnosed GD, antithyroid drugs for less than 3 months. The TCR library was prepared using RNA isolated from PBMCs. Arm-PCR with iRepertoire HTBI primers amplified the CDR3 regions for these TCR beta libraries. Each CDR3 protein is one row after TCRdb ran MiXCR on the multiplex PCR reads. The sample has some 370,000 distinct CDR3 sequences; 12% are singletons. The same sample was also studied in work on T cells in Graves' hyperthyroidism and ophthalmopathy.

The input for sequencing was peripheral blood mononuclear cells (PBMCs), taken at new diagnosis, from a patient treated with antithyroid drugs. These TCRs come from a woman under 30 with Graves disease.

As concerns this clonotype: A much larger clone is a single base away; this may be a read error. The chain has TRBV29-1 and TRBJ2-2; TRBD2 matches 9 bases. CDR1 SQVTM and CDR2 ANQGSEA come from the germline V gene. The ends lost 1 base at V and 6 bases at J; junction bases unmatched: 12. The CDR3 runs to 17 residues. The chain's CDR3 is CSVEVPPAGGSSGELFF. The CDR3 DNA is TGCAGCGTTGAAGTTCCCCCAGCGGGAGGATCCTCCGGGGAGCTGTTTTTT.

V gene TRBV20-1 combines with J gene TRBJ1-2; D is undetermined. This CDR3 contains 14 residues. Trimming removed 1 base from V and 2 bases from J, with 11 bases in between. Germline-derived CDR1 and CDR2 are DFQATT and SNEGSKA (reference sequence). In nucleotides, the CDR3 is TGCAGTGCTAGAGCAGACACGATAAACTATGGCTACACCTTC. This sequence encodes CSARADTINYGYTF.

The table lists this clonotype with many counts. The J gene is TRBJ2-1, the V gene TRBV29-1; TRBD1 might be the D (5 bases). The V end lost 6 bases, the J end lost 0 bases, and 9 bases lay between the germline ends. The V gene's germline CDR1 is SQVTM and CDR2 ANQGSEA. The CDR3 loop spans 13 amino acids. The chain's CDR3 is CSVQESSYNEQFF. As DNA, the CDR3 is TGCAGCGTACAGGAGAGCTCCTACAATGAGCAGTTCTTC.

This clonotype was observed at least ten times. The CDR3 DNA follows: TGTGCCAGCAGCTCAAACTGGGTGACTGAAGCTTTCTTT. Its translation: CASSSNWVTEAFF. The J gene is TRBJ1-1, the V gene TRBV7-2; D ambiguous. V was shortened by 4 bases and J by 5 bases, with 11 bases between the two germline ends. The CDR3 is made up of 13 amino acids. The germline V gene encodes CDR1 SGHTA and CDR2 FQGNSA.

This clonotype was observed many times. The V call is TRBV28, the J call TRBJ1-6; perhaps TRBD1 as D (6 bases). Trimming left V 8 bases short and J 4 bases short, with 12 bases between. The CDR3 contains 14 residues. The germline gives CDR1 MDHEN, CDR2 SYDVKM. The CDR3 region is CASGGGTYNSPLHF. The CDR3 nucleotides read TGTGCCAGCGGAGGGGGGACATATAATTCACCCCTCCACTTT. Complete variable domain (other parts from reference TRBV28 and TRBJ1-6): DVKVTQSSRYLVKRTGEKVFLECVQDMDHENMFWYRQDPGLGLRLIYFSYDVKMKEKGDIPEGYSVSREKKERFSLILESASTNQTSMYLCASGGGTYNSPLHFGNGTRLTVT.

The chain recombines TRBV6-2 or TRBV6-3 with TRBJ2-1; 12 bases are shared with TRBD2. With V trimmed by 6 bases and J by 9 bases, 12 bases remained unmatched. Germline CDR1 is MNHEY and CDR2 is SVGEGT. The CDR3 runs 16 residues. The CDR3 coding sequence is TGTGCCAGCAGGGGCCTAGCGGGAGGGCCTGGGGGTGAGCAGTTCTTC. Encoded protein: CASRGLAGGPGGEQFF.

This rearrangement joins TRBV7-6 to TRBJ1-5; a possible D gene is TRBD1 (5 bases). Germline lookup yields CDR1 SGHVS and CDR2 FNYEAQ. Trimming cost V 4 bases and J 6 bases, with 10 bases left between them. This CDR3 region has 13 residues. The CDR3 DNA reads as TGTGCCAGCAGCTATGGGGGGAGTCAGCCCCAGCATTTT. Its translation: CASSYGGSQPQHF.